This T cell receptor (beta chain) was captured in a study of blood T cell repertoires in COVID-19. Sequencing was performed with immunoSEQ multiplex PCR; in TCRdb, only in-frame clones are kept and a portion is missing. The sample holds under 30,000 clones, roughly 91% seen once. The CDR3 extends over 16 amino acids. Germline V lookup: CDR1 MNHNS, CDR2 SASEGT. V lost 4 bases, J lost 6 bases, and 22 bases lay in between. The sequenced sample was peripheral blood. The sequence came from a man aged 45 to 65 with active COVID-19. This chain uses TRBV6-1 with TRBJ2-7, with D possibly TRBD2 on 7 matching bases. For the CDR3, the DNA is TGTGCCAGCAGTGCGAATCTAGGTGGGGGGGCCGGCGAGCAGTACTTC. This encodes CASSANLGGGAGEQYF.